This note documents a single T cell receptor (beta chain) sequence. The sample originates from a study of cytomegalovirus exposure and HLA in healthy donors. The length of the CDR3 is 13 residues. The V and J ends lost 8 bases and 4 bases respectively, with 12 bases between them. Use of 60 Vbeta and 13 Jbeta primers characterized the PCR. Here immunoSEQ multiplex PCR was the method, and the copy in TCRdb shows in-frame clones only, minus some. The table has some 130,000 clones, around four fifths seen once. The sequenced material came from PBMCs. The receptor comes from a boy under 18 in good health and CMV-seronegative. This sequence joins TRBV6-7 and TRBJ2-1; D remains unclear. TRBV6-7 is known as an ORF, though its function is uncertain. CDR3 DNA sequence: TGTGCCAGCCCCATGAGGAATTACAATGAGCAGTTCTTC. Translating it yields CASPMRNYNEQFF.